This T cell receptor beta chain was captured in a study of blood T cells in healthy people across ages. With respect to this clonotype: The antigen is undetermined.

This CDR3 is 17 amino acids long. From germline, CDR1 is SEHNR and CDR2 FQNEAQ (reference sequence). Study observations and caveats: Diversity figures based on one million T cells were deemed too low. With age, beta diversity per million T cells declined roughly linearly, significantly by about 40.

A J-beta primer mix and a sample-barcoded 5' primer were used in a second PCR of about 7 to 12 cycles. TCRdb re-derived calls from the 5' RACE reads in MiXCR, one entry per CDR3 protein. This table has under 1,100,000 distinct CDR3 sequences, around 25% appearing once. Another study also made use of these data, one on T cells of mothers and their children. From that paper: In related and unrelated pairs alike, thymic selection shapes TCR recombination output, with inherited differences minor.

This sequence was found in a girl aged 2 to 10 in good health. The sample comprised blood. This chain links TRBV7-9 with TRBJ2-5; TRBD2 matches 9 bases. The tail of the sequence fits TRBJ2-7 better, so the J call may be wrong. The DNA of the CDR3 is TGTGCCAGCAGCTTACCCCCCCAGACTAGCGGATCCTACGAGCAGTACTTC. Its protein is CASSLPPQTSGSYEQYF.